Following are 10 T cell receptor beta chains from one sample sequenced in a study of vaccination and CD4 T cells after COVID-19. Their antigens remain unidentified. The treatment denotes: roughly 11-day PBMC culture with coronavirus spike peptide pools or control peptides (ViraFEST assay). With the Oncomine TCR Beta short-read assay, DNA from cultured CD4+ T cells was sequenced. TCRdb recomputed calls from the PCR reads with MiXCR, one row per CDR3 protein. There are 8,000 or so distinct CDR3 sequences in the sample; around 70% occur only once, and 37% lies in the top ten. The sequencing input was CD4+ T cells from blood, cultured in vitro. Receptors originate from a human donor who had recovered from COVID-19.

The chain is built from TRBV7-9 and TRBJ1-2; TRBD1 might be the D (6 bases). Trimming removed 3 bases at V and 8 bases at J, with 22 bases between. In germline, CDR1 is SEHNR, CDR2 FQNEAQ (reference sequence). CDR3 size: 16 residues. The CDR3 is CASSFNLGGGLGGYTF. As DNA, the CDR3 is TGTGCCAGCAGCTTTAATCTCGGCGGGGGGCTGGGAGGCTACACCTTC.

This clonotype was seen more than once but under ten times. The chain is built from TRBV10-1 and TRBJ1-2; 8 bases are shared with TRBD1. The V segment lost 5 bases and the J segment 4 bases; nucleotides outside the gene matches: 3. The length of the CDR3 is 13 residues. Germline loops: CDR1 WNHNN, CDR2 SYGVQD (reference sequence). CDR3 amino acids: CASSTGTGYGYTF. In DNA form, the CDR3 reads TGCGCCAGCAGTACCGGGACAGGCTATGGCTACACCTTC.

The chain uses TRBV12-3 or TRBV12-4 and TRBJ1-2; TRBD1 matches 10 bases. This CDR3 is 14 amino acids long. V was pared by 2 bases and J by 8 bases, with 5 bases of the junction left unmatched. CDR3 residues: CASSLRQGARGYTF. CDR3 DNA sequence: TGTGCCAGCAGTTTAAGACAGGGGGCTCGAGGCTACACCTTC.

This clonotype was observed once. The chain employs TRBV7-6 and TRBJ1-2; D is ambiguous. The germline V gene encodes CDR1 SGHVS and CDR2 FNYEAQ. The CDR3 extends over 17 amino acids. The germline V and J ends were trimmed by 0 bases and 4 bases, with 18 bases remaining between them. CDR3 bases: TGTGCCAGCAGCTTAGCCGGGTTAGGCGGGAACCTCTATGGCTACACCTTC. Translating gives CASSLAGLGGNLYGYTF.

V is TRBV20-1 and J is TRBJ2-1; 8 bases line up with TRBD2. The CDR3 covers 15 residues. The trim removed 1 base at V and 2 bases at J, leaving 4 bases unmatched. The germline gives CDR1 DFQATT, CDR2 SNEGSKA (reference sequence). The CDR3 sequence is CSARAGRGAYNEQFF. The CDR3 DNA is TGCAGTGCTAGAGCAGGGCGGGGGGCCTACAATGAGCAGTTCTTC.

This clonotype was recorded only once. This chain links TRBV7-8 with TRBJ2-3; D unresolved. Trimming took off 5 bases at V and 6 bases at J, with 12 bases between the two ends. Germline V gives CDR1 SGHVS, CDR2 FQNEAQ. This CDR3 is built from 13 residues. CDR3 coding DNA: TGTGCCAGCAGCGCGAACAGAGAGGATACGCAGTATTTT. Protein: CASSANREDTQYF.

There are a few counts of this clonotype. The rearrangement joins TRBV7-2 to TRBJ2-2; 12 bases are a match to TRBD2. CDR1 SGHTA and CDR2 FQGNSA come from the germline V gene. Unmatched junction bases numbered 2, after V lost 5 bases and J lost 4 bases. The CDR3 covers 15 residues. CDR3 bases: TGTGCCAGCAGCCGGGGACTAGCGGGCACCGGGGAGCTGTTTTTT. Its translation: CASSRGLAGTGELFF.

The V and J genes are TRBV20-1 and TRBJ1-6; TRBD1 agrees at 9 bases. Germline V CDR1 and CDR2: DFQATT, SNEGSKA (reference sequence). V lost 2 bases and J lost 10; bases outside the gene matches: 12. The CDR3 consists of 16 residues. The CDR3 protein is CSARNPQTDRGSPLHF. CDR3 in DNA: TGCAGTGCTAGAAACCCCCAGACGGACAGGGGATCACCCCTCCACTTT.

The CDR3 region has the DNA TGTGCCAGCAGCCCTCGTGGCGGTAACACCGGGGAGCTGTTTTTT. It is translated as CASSPRGGNTGELFF. This sequence joins TRBV7-3 and TRBJ2-2; D is ambiguous. V was cut by 5 bases and J by 2 bases, with 12 bases left in between. Per germline, CDR1 SGHTA and CDR2 FQGTGA. The CDR3 is 15 amino acids.

The V call is TRBV7-3, the J call TRBJ2-7; 7 bases are a match to TRBD2. Germline lookup yields CDR1 SGHTA and CDR2 FQGTGA. The CDR3 is 14 amino acids. J lost 2 bases, V lost 1 base, and 2 bases had no gene match. The CDR3 nucleotides are TGTGCCAGCAGCTTAAGCGGGGGACCCTACGAGCAGTACTTC. It codes for CASSLSGGPYEQYF.